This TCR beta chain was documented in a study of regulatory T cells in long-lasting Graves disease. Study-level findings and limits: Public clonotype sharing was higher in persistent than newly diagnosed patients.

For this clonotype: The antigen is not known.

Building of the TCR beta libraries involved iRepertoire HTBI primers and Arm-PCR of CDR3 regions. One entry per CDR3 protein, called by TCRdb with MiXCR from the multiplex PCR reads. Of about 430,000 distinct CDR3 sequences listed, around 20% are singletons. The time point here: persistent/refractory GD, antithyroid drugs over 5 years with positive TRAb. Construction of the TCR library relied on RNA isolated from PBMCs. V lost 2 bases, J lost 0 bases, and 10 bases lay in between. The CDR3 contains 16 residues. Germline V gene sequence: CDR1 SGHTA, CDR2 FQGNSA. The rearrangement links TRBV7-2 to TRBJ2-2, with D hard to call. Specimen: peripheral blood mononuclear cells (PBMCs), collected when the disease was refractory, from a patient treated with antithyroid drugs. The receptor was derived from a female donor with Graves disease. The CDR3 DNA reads TGTGCCAGCAGCTTAACACGGCTCGCGAACACCGGGGAGCTGTTTTTT. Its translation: CASSLTRLANTGELFF.